This is a list of T cell receptor beta chains from one sample in a study of cytomegalovirus exposure and HLA in healthy donors. The data were produced by immunoSEQ multiplex PCR, yet TCRdb's version contains in-frame clones alone and is incomplete. The sample lists 90,000 to 140,000 clones, 60% to 85% occurring once. The sample comprised PBMCs. The origin of the receptors is a man aged 35 to 55 in good health and CMV-seronegative. Each CDR3 is given with its conserved first and last residue. A D gene is named only where the DNA matches it firmly. Size is stated for part of the rows, as once, few or many counts, or as a class when the clone is expanded.

TRBV4-3	TRBD1	TRBJ1-1	NA	TGCGCCAGCAGCCCCAGGGACAGGCTTCAAGCTGAAGCTTTCTTT	CASSPRDRLQAEAFF
TRBV5-6	NA	TRBJ2-7	NA	TGTGCCAGCAGCTTGGAATCGATCAGGAATACCTACGAGCAGTACTTC	CASSLESIRNTYEQYF
TRBV25-1	TRBD1	TRBJ1-4	NA	TGTGCCAGCAGTGAAGGGGGGACAGGCGAAAAACTGTTTTTT	CASSEGGTGEKLFF
TRBV7-2	TRBD2	TRBJ2-1	NA	TGTGCCAGCAGCTTAAGCGGGAGTCAGTTCTTC	CASSLSGSQFF
TRBV28	NA	TRBJ2-1	NA	TGTGCCAGCAGTTTACCCGCGCGATACAATGAGCAGTTCTTC	CASSLPARYNEQFF
TRBV6-5	TRBD1	TRBJ1-2	NA	TGTGCCAGCAGTTACGGGGCAGGGGGCAGCTATGGCTACACCTTC	CASSYGAGGSYGYTF
TRBV6-5	TRBD1	TRBJ2-7	NA	TGTGCCAGCAGACCCCCCTGGACAGGGATAAGCGAGCAGTACTTC	CASRPPWTGISEQYF
TRBV6-5	NA	TRBJ2-2	few	TGTGCCAGCAGTCCCCAGGGAGGCACCGGGGAGCTGTTTTTT	CASSPQGGTGELFF
TRBV29-1	NA	TRBJ2-1	NA	TGCAGCGAGAGCCGAGGAAGCTCCTACAATGAGCAGTTCTTC	CSESRGSSYNEQFF
TRBV4-2	TRBD1	TRBJ1-6	NA	TGTGCCAGCAGCTCCGGGACAGGGGATGGTTCACCCCTCCACTTT	CASSSGTGDGSPLHF
TRBV27	TRBD1	TRBJ2-2	NA	TGTGCCAGCAGTTCGGGGACAGTGAACACCGGGGAGCTGTTTTTT	CASSSGTVNTGELFF
TRBV15	NA	TRBJ1-1	few	TGTGCCACCAGCACTATGAGAGGTTTGAACACTGAAGCTTTCTTT	CATSTMRGLNTEAFF
TRBV4-1	NA	TRBJ2-7	NA	TGCGCCAGCAGCCAAGAAAACAGGGAGACCTACGAGCAGTACTTC	CASSQENRETYEQYF
TRBV6-4	TRBD2	TRBJ2-1	NA	TGTGCCAGCAGTGAAAGCGGGGGCTCCTACAATGAGCAGTTCTTC	CASSESGGSYNEQFF
TRBV19	NA	TRBJ2-1	NA	TGTGCCAGTAGTATTGTCCCCAGGGTTGGTGAGCAGTTCTTC	CASSIVPRVGEQFF
TRBV7-8	NA	TRBJ2-7	NA	TGTGCCAGCAGCTTATCAGCTTTGGCGGACACATCCTACGAGCAGTACTTC	CASSLSALADTSYEQYF
TRBV7-9	NA	TRBJ1-4	NA	TGTGCCAGCAGCTTAGCCGACAGTGCAACTAATGAAAAACTGTTTTTT	CASSLADSATNEKLFF